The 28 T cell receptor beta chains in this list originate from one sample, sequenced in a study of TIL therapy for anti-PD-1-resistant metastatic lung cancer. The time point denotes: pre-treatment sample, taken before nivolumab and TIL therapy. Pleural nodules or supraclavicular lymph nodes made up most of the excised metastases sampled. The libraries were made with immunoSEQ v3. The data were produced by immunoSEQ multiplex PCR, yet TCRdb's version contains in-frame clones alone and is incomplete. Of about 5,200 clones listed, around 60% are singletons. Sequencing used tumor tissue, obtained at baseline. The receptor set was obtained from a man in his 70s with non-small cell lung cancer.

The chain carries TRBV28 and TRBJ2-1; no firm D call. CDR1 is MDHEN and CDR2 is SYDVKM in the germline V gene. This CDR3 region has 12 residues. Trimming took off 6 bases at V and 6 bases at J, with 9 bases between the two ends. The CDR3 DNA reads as TGTGCCAGCAGGGGCCTACTCAATGAGCAGTTCTTC. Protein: CASRGLLNEQFF.

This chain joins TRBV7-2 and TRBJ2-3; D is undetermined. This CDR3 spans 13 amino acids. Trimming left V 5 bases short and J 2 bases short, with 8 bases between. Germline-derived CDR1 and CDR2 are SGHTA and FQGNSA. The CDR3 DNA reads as TGTGCCAGCAGCCCTCAGACCACAGATACGCAGTATTTT. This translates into CASSPQTTDTQYF. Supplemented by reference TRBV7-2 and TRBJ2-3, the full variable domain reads GAGVSQSPSNKVTEKGKDVELRCDPISGHTALYWYRQSLGQGLEFLIYFQGNSAPDKSGLPSDRFSAERTGGSVSTLTIQRTQQEDSAVYLCASSPQTTDTQYFGPGTRLTVL.

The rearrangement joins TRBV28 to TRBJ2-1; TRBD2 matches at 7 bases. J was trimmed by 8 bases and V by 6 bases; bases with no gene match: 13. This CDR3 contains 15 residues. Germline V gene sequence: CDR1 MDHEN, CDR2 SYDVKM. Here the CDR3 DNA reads TGTGCCAGCAGCTCGGCTGGCGGGAGACGGTATGAGCAGTTCTTC. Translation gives CASSSAGGRRYEQFF.

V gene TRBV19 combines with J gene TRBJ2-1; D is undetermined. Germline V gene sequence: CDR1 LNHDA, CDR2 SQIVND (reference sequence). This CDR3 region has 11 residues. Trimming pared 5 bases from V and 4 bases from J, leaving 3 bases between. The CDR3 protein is CASSEYNEQFF. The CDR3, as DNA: TGTGCCAGTAGTGAATACAATGAGCAGTTCTTC.

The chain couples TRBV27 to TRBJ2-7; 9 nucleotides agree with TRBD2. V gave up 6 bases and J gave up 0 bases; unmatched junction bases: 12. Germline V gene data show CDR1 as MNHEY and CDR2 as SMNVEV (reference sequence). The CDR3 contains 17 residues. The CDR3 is CASSRQGGSGSSYEQYF. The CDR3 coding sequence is TGTGCCAGCAGCCGACAGGGTGGTAGCGGGAGCTCCTACGAGCAGTACTTC.

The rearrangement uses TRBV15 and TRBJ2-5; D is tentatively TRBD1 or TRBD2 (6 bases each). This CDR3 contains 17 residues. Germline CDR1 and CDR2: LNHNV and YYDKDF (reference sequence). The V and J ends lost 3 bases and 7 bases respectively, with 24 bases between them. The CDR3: CATSRGGTGLRSGTQYF. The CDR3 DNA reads TGTGCCACCAGCAGGGGGGGAACAGGGCTCCGGTCCGGGACCCAGTACTTC.

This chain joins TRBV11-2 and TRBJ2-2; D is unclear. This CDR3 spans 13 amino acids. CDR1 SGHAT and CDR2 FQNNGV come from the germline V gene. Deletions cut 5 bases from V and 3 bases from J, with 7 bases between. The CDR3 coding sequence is TGTGCCAGCAGCCCATGGGACACCGGGGAGCTGTTTTTT. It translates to CASSPWDTGELFF.

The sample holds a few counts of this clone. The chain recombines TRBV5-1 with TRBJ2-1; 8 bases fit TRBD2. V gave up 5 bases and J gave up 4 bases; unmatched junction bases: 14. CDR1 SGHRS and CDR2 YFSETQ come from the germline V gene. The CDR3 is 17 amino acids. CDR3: CASSSGKNSQTYNEQFF. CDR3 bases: TGCGCCAGCAGTAGCGGGAAAAACTCGCAAACGTACAATGAGCAGTTCTTC.

The CDR3, as DNA: TGTGCCAGCAGTCTCCCAGGGGTGGGGACCGGGGAGCTGTTTTTT. Amino acids: CASSLPGVGTGELFF. The chain couples TRBV28 to TRBJ2-2; maybe TRBD1 (6 bases). Trimming removed 5 bases from V and 5 bases from J, with 15 bases in between. Per germline, CDR1 MDHEN and CDR2 SYDVKM. The CDR3 totals 15 residues.

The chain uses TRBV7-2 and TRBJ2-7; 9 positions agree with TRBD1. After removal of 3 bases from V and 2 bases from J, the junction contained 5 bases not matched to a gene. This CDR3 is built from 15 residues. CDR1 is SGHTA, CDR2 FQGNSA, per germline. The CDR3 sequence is CASSLGTGWTYEQYF. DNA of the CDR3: TGTGCCAGCAGCTTGGGGACAGGGTGGACCTACGAGCAGTACTTC.

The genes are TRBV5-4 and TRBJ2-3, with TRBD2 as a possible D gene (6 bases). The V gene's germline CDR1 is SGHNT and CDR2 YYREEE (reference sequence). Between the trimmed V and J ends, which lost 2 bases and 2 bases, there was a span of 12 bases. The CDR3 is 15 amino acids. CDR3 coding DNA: TGTGCCAGCAGCTTAGGGCGGGGTTTCACAGATACGCAGTATTTT. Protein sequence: CASSLGRGFTDTQYF.

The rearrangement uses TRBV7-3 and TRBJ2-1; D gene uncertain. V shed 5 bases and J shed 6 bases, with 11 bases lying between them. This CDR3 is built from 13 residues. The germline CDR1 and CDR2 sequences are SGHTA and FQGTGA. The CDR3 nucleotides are TGTGCCAGCAGCCGCGGAGTTACCAATGAGCAGTTCTTC. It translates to CASSRGVTNEQFF.

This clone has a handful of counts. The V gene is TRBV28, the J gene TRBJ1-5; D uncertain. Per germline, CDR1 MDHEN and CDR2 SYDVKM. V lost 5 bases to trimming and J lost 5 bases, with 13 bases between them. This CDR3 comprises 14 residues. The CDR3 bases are TGTGCCAGCAGTCGTAGCCGACGGGATCAGCCCCAGCATTTT. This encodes CASSRSRRDQPQHF.

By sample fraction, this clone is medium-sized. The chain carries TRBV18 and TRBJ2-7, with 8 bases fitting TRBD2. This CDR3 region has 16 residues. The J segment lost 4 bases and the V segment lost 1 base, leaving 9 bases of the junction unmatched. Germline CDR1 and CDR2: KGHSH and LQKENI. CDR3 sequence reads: CASSPLPGLGQYEQYF. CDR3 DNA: TGTGCCAGCTCACCACTACCGGGACTAGGACAGTACGAGCAGTACTTC.

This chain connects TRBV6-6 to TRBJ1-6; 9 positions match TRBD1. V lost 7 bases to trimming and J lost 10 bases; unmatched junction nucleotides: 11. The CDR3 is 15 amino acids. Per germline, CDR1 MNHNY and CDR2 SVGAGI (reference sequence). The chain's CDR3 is CASNLPGQGRSPLHF. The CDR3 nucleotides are TGTGCCAGCAACTTACCGGGACAGGGAAGGTCACCCCTCCACTTT.

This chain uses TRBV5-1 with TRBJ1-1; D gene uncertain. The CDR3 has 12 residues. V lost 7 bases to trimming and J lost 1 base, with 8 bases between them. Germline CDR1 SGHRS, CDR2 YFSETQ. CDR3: CASRGGNTEAFF. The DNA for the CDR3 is TGCGCCAGCCGGGGTGGGAACACTGAAGCTTTCTTT.

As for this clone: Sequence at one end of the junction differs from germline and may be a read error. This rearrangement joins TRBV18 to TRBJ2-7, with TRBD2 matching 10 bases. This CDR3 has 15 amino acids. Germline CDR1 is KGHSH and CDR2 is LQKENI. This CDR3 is CASSPPGLAAYGQYF. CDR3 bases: TGTGCCAGCTCACCACCAGGACTAGCGGCCTACGGGCAGTACTTC. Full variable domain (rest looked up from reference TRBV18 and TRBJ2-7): NAGVMQNPRHLVRRRGQEARLRCSPMKGHSHVYWYRQLPEEGLKFMVYLQKENIIDESGMPKERFSAEFPKEGPSILRIQQVVRGDSAAYFCASSPPGLAAYGQYFGPGTRLTVT.

In DNA, the CDR3 is TGTGCCAGCAGTTTCTCGGACAGGGGCGAGCAGTACTTC. Residues: CASSFSDRGEQYF. The genes are TRBV27 and TRBJ2-7; 9 bases are shared with TRBD1. Trimming at V came to 3 bases and at J to 6 bases, leaving 3 bases not matched to a gene. Germline lookup yields CDR1 MNHEY and CDR2 SMNVEV (reference sequence). This CDR3 comprises 13 residues.

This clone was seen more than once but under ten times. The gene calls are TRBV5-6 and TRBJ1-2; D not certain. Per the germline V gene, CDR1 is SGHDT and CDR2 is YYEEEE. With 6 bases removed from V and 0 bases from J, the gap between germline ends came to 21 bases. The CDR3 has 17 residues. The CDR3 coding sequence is TGTGCCAGCACTCCGCTGTCCCGATACTCGACTAACTATGGCTACACCTTC. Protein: CASTPLSRYSTNYGYTF.

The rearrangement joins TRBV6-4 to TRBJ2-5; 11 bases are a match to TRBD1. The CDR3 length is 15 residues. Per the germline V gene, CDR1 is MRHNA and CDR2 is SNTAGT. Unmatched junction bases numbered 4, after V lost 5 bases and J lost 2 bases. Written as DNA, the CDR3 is TGTGCCAGCAGTCCCGGGACAGGGGGTCAAGAGACCCAGTACTTC. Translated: CASSPGTGGQETQYF.

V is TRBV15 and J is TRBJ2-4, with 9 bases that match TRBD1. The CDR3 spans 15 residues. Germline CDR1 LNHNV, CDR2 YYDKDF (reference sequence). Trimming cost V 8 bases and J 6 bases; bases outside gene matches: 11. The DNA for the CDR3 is TGTGCCACCCGTCCGCCAGGGACAGGGACAAACATTCAGTACTTC. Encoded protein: CATRPPGTGTNIQYF.

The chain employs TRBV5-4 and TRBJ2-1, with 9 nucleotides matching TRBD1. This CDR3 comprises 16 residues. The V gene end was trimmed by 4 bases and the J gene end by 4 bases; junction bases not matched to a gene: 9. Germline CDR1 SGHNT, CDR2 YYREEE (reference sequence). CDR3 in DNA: TGTGCCAGCAGCCGAAGCACGGGACAGGGTTACAATGAGCAGTTCTTC. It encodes CASSRSTGQGYNEQFF.

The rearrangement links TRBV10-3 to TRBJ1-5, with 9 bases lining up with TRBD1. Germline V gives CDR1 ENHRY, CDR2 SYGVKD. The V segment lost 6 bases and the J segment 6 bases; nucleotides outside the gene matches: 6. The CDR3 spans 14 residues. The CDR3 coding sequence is TGTGCCATCAGACCGGGACAGGGAACTCAGCCCCAGCATTTT. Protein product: CAIRPGQGTQPQHF.

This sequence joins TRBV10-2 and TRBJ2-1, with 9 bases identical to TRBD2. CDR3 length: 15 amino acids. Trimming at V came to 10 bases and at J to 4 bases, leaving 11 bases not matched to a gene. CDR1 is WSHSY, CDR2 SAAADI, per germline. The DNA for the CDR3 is TGCGCCACCCTGGGGGCTAGCGGGGTTTACAATGAGCAGTTCTTC. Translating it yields CATLGASGVYNEQFF.

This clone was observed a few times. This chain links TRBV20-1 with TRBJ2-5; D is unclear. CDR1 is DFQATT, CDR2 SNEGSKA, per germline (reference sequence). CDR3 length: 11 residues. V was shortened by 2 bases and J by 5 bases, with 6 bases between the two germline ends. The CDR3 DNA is TGCAGTGCTAGACCACAGGAGACCCAGTACTTC. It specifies CSARPQETQYF.

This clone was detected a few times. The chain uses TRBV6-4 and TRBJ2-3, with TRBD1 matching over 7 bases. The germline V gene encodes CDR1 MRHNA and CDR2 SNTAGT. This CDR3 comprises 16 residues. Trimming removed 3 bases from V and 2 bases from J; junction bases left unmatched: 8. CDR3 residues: CASSEQGTGHTDTQYF. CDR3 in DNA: TGTGCCAGCAGTGAACAGGGGACGGGGCACACAGATACGCAGTATTTT.

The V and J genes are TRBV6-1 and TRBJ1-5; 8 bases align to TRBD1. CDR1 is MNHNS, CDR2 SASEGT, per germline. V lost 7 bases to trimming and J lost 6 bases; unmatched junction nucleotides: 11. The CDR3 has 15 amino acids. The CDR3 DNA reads TGTGCCAGCAATCCCCGGGACAGGTCTCTTCAGCCCCAGCATTTT. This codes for CASNPRDRSLQPQHF.

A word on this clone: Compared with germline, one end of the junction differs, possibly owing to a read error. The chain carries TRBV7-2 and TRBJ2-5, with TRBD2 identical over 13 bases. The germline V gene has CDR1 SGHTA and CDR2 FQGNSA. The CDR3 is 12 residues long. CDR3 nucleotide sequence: TGTGCCAGCAGCCAGGGACTAGCGGGGCGGAACTTC. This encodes CASSQGLAGRNF.